The source of this T cell receptor beta chain is a study of T cells after yellow fever vaccination. Germline V gene data show CDR1 as SGHVS and CDR2 as FNYEAQ. Deletions cut 3 bases from V and 7 bases from J, with 9 bases between. The CDR3 loop spans 13 amino acids. By 5'RACE template switching, TCR cDNA was produced, with a universal primer site and UMIs added in the process. TCRdb ran MiXCR on the 5' RACE reads and lists one entry per CDR3 protein. The top ten hold approximately 20% of the sample, which has about 320,000 distinct CDR3 sequences, 3.5% to 4.5% seen once. This clonotype was detected many times.

The origin of this receptor is a man between 18 and 29 years old who received the YFV17D yellow fever vaccine. The genes are TRBV7-6 and TRBJ2-2; D call uncertain. The input for sequencing was PBMCs, taken 15 days after the yellow fever booster vaccination. The CDR3 region has the DNA TGTGCCAGCAGCTTCGACGTGGTCGGGGAGCTGTTTTTT. Translated, it gives CASSFDVVGELFF.